This passage covers 14 T cell receptor beta chains from one sample sequenced in a study of cytomegalovirus exposure and HLA in healthy donors. PCR involved 60 Vbeta and 13 Jbeta primers. TCRdb's copy holds only in-frame clones and misses some; the assay was immunoSEQ multiplex PCR. The repertoire includes around 150,000 clones, 82% of them detected once, and around 0.97% sits in the top ten. Sequencing was done on a sample of PBMCs. These receptors were taken from a girl aged 2-10 years in good health and CMV-seropositive.

This clone occurred once. This chain uses TRBV7-9 with TRBJ2-1; D perhaps matches TRBD2 (6 bases). Germline-derived CDR1 and CDR2 are SEHNR and FQNEAQ (reference sequence). V lost 4 bases to trimming and J lost 7 bases, with 20 bases between them. This CDR3 has 16 residues. The CDR3 DNA is TGTGCCAGCAGCTCCCCAGCAAGCGGGTCTATGAATGAGCAGTTCTTC. Translation gives CASSSPASGSMNEQFF.

The genes are TRBV11-3 and TRBJ2-1; D remains ambiguous. Trimming cost V 5 bases and J 3 bases, with 11 bases left between them. Germline V gene sequence: CDR1 SGHNT, CDR2 YENEEA. The CDR3 is made up of 14 amino acids. The CDR3: CASSPRGDYNEQFF. CDR3 sequence (DNA): TGTGCCAGCAGCCCCCGTGGAGACTACAATGAGCAGTTCTTC.

The chain joins TRBV30 to TRBJ2-3; no reliable D call. CDR3 size: 14 residues. Per germline, CDR1 GTSNPN and CDR2 SVGIG (reference sequence). Trimming cost V 0 bases and J 0 bases, with 7 bases left between them. The CDR3 nucleotides are TGTGCCTGGAGTGTGTTCAGGAGCACAGATACGCAGTATTTT. It codes for CAWSVFRSTDTQYF.

The chain has TRBV2 and TRBJ1-1; D unclear. V was shortened by 6 bases and J by 1 base, with 12 bases between the two germline ends. The germline CDR1 and CDR2 sequences are SNHLY and FYNNEI. The CDR3 length is 14 residues. The CDR3 here is CASSVRLGNTEAFF. CDR3 coding DNA: TGTGCCAGCAGCGTCCGACTCGGGAACACTGAAGCTTTCTTT. The complete variable domain, with remaining parts taken from reference TRBV2 and TRBJ1-1, reads EPEVTQTPSHQVTQMGQEVILRCVPISNHLYFYWYRQILGQKVEFLVSFYNNEISEKSEIFDDQFSVERPDGSNFTLKIRSTKLEDSAMYFCASSVRLGNTEAFFGQGTRLTVV.

This clone is a singleton in its sample. The rearrangement uses TRBV10-3 and TRBJ2-7; TRBD1 matches 9 bases. The germline gives CDR1 ENHRY, CDR2 SYGVKD. The CDR3 is made up of 15 amino acids. The V segment lost 5 bases and the J segment 2 bases; nucleotides outside the gene matches: 7. The CDR3 is CAISLSGTGTYEQYF. CDR3 nucleotide sequence: TGTGCCATCAGTTTATCCGGGACAGGGACCTACGAGCAGTACTTC.

This sequence joins TRBV14 and TRBJ1-1; TRBD1 agrees at 9 bases. CDR3 size: 15 residues. Germline V gives CDR1 SGHDN, CDR2 FVKESK. Losses at the gene ends were 0 bases for V and 4 bases for J; bases not matched to a gene: 3. The CDR3 is CASSQDLTGGTEAFF. The CDR3 DNA sequence: TGTGCCAGCAGCCAAGATCTGACAGGGGGCACTGAAGCTTTCTTT.

The chain is built from TRBV4-1 and TRBJ2-3; 11 nucleotides match TRBD2. The ends lost 2 bases at V and 1 base at J; junction bases unmatched: 5. This CDR3 region has 17 residues. Germline assignment: CDR1 MGHRA and CDR2 YSYEKL. The CDR3 DNA reads as TGCGCCAGCAGCCAACTAGCGGGACTAGCGGGCACAGATACGCAGTATTTT. Its protein product is CASSQLAGLAGTDTQYF.

Comments on this clone: Distinct nucleotide sequences in the sample also encode this CDR3. The chain carries TRBV5-1 and TRBJ1-5; a possible D gene is TRBD1 (6 bases). This CDR3 has 14 residues. Per germline, CDR1 SGHRS and CDR2 YFSETQ. Trimming cost V 2 bases and J 4 bases, with 10 bases left between them. The CDR3 sequence is CASSLGGGNQPQHF. The DNA of the CDR3 is TGCGCCAGCAGCTTAGGGGGGGGTAATCAGCCCCAGCATTTT.

This sequence joins TRBV27 and TRBJ1-2; D might be TRBD1 (6 bases). The CDR3 consists of 16 residues. The germline V gene has CDR1 MNHEY and CDR2 SMNVEV (reference sequence). V shed 6 bases and J shed 4 bases, with 21 bases lying between them. The CDR3 here is CASRDATGTAPYGYTF. The CDR3 DNA is TGTGCCAGCAGAGACGCGACAGGAACCGCGCCCTATGGCTACACCTTC.

The chain combines TRBV19 with TRBJ2-7; 11 nucleotides agree with TRBD2. Trimming cost V 5 bases and J 0 bases; bases outside gene matches: 6. The CDR3 sequence is 16 residues long. Germline V gene data show CDR1 as LNHDA and CDR2 as SQIVND (reference sequence). CDR3 protein: CASSLTSGISSYEQYF. CDR3 bases: TGTGCCAGTAGTCTGACTAGCGGGATTAGCTCCTACGAGCAGTACTTC.

The chain joins TRBV28 to TRBJ2-3; TRBD1 is a possible D gene (6 bases). V was shortened by 2 bases and J by 2 bases, with 11 bases between the two germline ends. Germline assignment: CDR1 MDHEN and CDR2 SYDVKM. CDR3 length equals 15 residues. The CDR3 nucleotides are TGTGCCAGCAGTTTAATTGGACAGAACACAGATACGCAGTATTTT. Translated, it gives CASSLIGQNTDTQYF.

The chain joins TRBV7-9 to TRBJ1-3; 9 bases are shared with TRBD1. The V gene end was trimmed by 5 bases and the J gene end by 3 bases; junction bases not matched to a gene: 14. CDR1 SEHNR and CDR2 FQNEAQ come from the germline V gene (reference sequence). The CDR3 sequence is 18 residues long. The CDR3 nucleotides read TGTGCCAGCAGCCAGACCTTTCTACAGGGGGCAAATGGAAACACCATATATTTT. Residues: CASSQTFLQGANGNTIYF.

J is TRBJ2-4 and V is TRBV29-1; 8 nucleotides match TRBD2. This CDR3 comprises 13 residues. V shed 0 bases and J 16 bases; nucleotides not matched to a gene: 11. Per the germline V gene, CDR1 is SQVTM and CDR2 is ANQGSEA. The CDR3 loop is CSVEDAVGTRAYF. In DNA, the CDR3 is TGCAGCGTTGAAGATGCCGTCGGGACTAGGGCTTACTTC. Supplemented by reference TRBV29-1 and TRBJ2-4, the full variable domain reads SAVISQKPSRDICQRGTSLTIQCQVDSQVTMMFWYRQQPGQSLTLIATANQGSEATYESGFVIDKFPISRPNLTFSTLTVSNMSPEDSSIYLCSVEDAVGTRAYFGAGTRLSVL.

The chain couples TRBV30 to TRBJ2-1; the D is unclear. The V gene's germline CDR1 is GTSNPN and CDR2 SVGIG (reference sequence). The ends were cut back, 0 bases at V and 2 bases at J, with 11 bases in the middle. The CDR3 runs to 15 residues. The CDR3 nucleotides are TGTGCCTGGAGTGTACGCCTAGGCGCCTACAATGAGCAGTTCTTC. Protein: CAWSVRLGAYNEQFF.